This is a list of T cell receptor beta chains from one sample in a study of a mutant IDH1 vaccine in newly diagnosed glioma. Method: immunoSEQ multiplex PCR; TCRdb's copy keeps in-frame clones and lacks some. The table lists 45,000 to 60,000 clones, 60% to 85% of them singletons. The specimen was PBMCs, collected from a glioma patient treated with radiotherapy, temozolomide or both. These receptors all come from a woman between 35 and 50 years old with glioma. Each CDR3 is given with its conserved first and last residue. D genes are given only for firm matches. Not every row has a clone size; where given, it reads once, few, many or a size class.

-	-	TRBJ1-5	TRBV18	TGTGCCAGCTCACCAGAGCCGCGAATCAATCAGCCCCAGCATTTT	CASSPEPRINQPQHF
-	-	TRBJ1-5	TRBV30	TGTGCCTGGAGTGAGCTACAGGGAAATAACAATCAGCCCCAGCATTTT	CAWSELQGNNNQPQHF
-	TRBD1	TRBJ1-3	TRBV30	TGTGCCTGGGTACAGGGGTACTCTGGAAACACCATATATTTT	CAWVQGYSGNTIYF
-	TRBD1	TRBJ1-1	TRBV10-2	TGCGCCAGCAAAGGTGGCAGGGACAGTGAAGCTTTCTTT	CASKGGRDSEAFF
-	TRBD1	TRBJ1-2	TRBV6-4	TGTGCCAGCAGTGAGGGACAGGGGTACTATGGCTACACCTTC	CASSEGQGYYGYTF
-	-	TRBJ1-1	TRBV5-6	TGTGCCAGCAGCTCCTTGGACGAGGGGATCTTTAGGGAAGGCACTGAAGCTTTCTTT	CASSSLDEGIFREGTEAFF
-	TRBD1	TRBJ1-1	TRBV6-1	TGCGCAGGGGGGACTGAAGCTTTCTTT	CAGGTEAFF
-	-	TRBJ1-5	TRBV19	TGTGCCAGTAGTATAGGGGGCGGTCAGCCCCAGCATTTT	CASSIGGGQPQHF
-	TRBD2	TRBJ2-5	TRBV7-9	TGTGCCAGCAGCCTAGAGCGGGGTAGAGAGACCCAGTACTTC	CASSLERGRETQYF
-	TRBD2	TRBJ2-3	TRBV7-2	TGTGCCAGCAGCTTAGTAGCGGGGGGCCCGCCGGATACGCAGTATTTT	CASSLVAGGPPDTQYF
-	-	TRBJ2-2	TRBV15	TGTGCCACCAGCAGAGTGGTGGGCAGGAGGGACACCGGGGAGCTGTTTTTT	CATSRVVGRRDTGELFF
-	-	TRBJ2-1	TRBV7-8	TGTGCCAGCAGCTTAGATGCAGGGCAGTTCTTC	CASSLDAGQFF
-	TRBD1	TRBJ1-2	TRBV29-1	TGCAGCGTCCTGTGGGACAGAGGGTATGGCTACACCTTC	CSVLWDRGYGYTF
-	-	TRBJ1-4	TRBV19	TGTGCCAGTACGAAGGCGGGACACTCATTTGGGGAAAAACTGTTTTTT	CASTKAGHSFGEKLFF
-	-	TRBJ2-5	TRBV29-1	TGCAGCGTTATCCCCGAGCAAGAGACCCAGTACTTC	CSVIPEQETQYF
-	-	TRBJ2-5	TRBV19	TGTGCCGCGGGGCGATTCGCTAGCCGACAAGAGACCCAGTACTTC	CAAGRFASRQETQYF
-	-	TRBJ1-1	TRBV10-1	TGCGCCAGCAGCGAGACGATTGACACTGAAGCTTTCTTT	CASSETIDTEAFF
-	TRBD1	TRBJ1-2	TRBV2	TGTGCCAGCAGTATAACTTGGGACAGGGCTAACTATGGCTACACCTTC	CASSITWDRANYGYTF
-	-	TRBJ2-7	TRBV9	TGTGCCAGCAGCGCCGTGAGGGGAGAGCAGTACTTC	CASSAVRGEQYF
-	-	TRBJ2-7	TRBV4-1	TGCGCCAGCAGCCAAAGCGTGGCAGGCTCCTACGAGCAGTACTTC	CASSQSVAGSYEQYF
-	-	TRBJ1-1	TRBV21-1	TGTGCCAGAGGGGGGGCAGGGTACACTGAAGCTTTCTTT	CARGGAGYTEAFF
-	-	TRBJ1-3	TRBV4-1	TGCGCCAGCAGCCAAGAAGCCCAGGTATCGGGTTTTGACACCATATATTTT	CASSQEAQVSGFDTIYF
-	-	TRBJ2-7	TRBV9	TGTGCCAGCAGCGTAGGGGGAGGACGGAGAAACTACGAGCAGTACTTC	CASSVGGGRRNYEQYF
-	-	TRBJ1-6	TRBV15	TGTGCCACCAGCTCGGGGGTGGTAATTTCACCCCTCCACTTT	CATSSGVVISPLHF
few	TRBD1	TRBJ1-2	TRBV29-1	TGCAGCGTTGGGGAGGGACAGGGGGCAGCTGGCTACACCTTC	CSVGEGQGAAGYTF
-	-	TRBJ1-2	TRBV19	TGTGCCAGTAGTATCGTCCCCCCTCGACAGGCTAACTATGGCTACACCTTC	CASSIVPPRQANYGYTF
-	-	TRBJ1-1	TRBV2	TGTGCCAGCAGTGAAATGGGGGCGGGTTACACTGAAGCTTTCTTT	CASSEMGAGYTEAFF
-	-	TRBJ2-7	TRBV5-1	TGCGCCAGCAGCTTGGCCGTACCCAGGGCCAGCTCCTACGAGCAGTACTTC	CASSLAVPRASSYEQYF
once	-	TRBJ2-6	TRBV11-2	TGTGCCAGCAGCTCCCGGGGACGGAGAAGCTCTGGGGCCAACGTCCTGACTTTC	CASSSRGRRSSGANVLTF
-	-	TRBJ2-7	TRBV27	TGTGCCAGCAGGAGGGAAAGGGTCAACGAGCAGTACTTC	CASRRERVNEQYF
-	-	TRBJ1-1	TRBV6-5	TGTGCCAGCAGTAAATCAGGGAGGGACACTGAAGCTTTCTTT	CASSKSGRDTEAFF
once	TRBD1	TRBJ2-7	TRBV29-1	TGCAGCGTTGAGGCCGGGACAGTTCAAACCTACGAGCAGTACTTC	CSVEAGTVQTYEQYF
-	TRBD1	TRBJ2-2	TRBV5-4	TGTGCCAGCAGCTGGGACAGGGGTCGAGGCGGGGAGCTGTTTTTT	CASSWDRGRGGELFF
-	-	TRBJ2-2	TRBV6-6	TGTGCCAGCAGTACGGGCCCCCCAAGAGTCGGGGAGCTGTTTTTT	CASSTGPPRVGELFF
once	TRBD1	TRBJ1-2	TRBV29-1	TGCAGCGTGCAGACAGGGCGAAACTATGGCTACACCTTC	CSVQTGRNYGYTF
-	-	TRBJ2-3	TRBV7-2	TGTGCCAGCAGCTTATTTCGGGATACGCAGTATTTT	CASSLFRDTQYF
-	TRBD2	TRBJ2-2	TRBV19	TGTGCCAGTAGTATAGACCCGCGGGGGGGATGGGGGGAGCTGTTTTTT	CASSIDPRGGWGELFF
-	TRBD1	TRBJ1-1	TRBV29-1	TGCAGCGTACAGACAGGGGAGGGCACTGAAGCTTTCTTT	CSVQTGEGTEAFF
-	-	TRBJ1-1	TRBV7-3	TGTGCCAGCAGCCCCGGGAGAGGACGGCGAAACACTGAAGCTTTCTTT	CASSPGRGRRNTEAFF
-	-	TRBJ1-6	TRBV5-4	TGTGCCAGCAGCGAGACAAGGTTCTCCTATAATTCACCCCTCCACTTT	CASSETRFSYNSPLHF
-	TRBD1	TRBJ1-1	TRBV27	TGTGCCAGCAGTTTCACAAGACAGGGTGACACTGAAGCTTTCTTT	CASSFTRQGDTEAFF
-	-	TRBJ1-1	TRBV2	TGTGCCAGCAGTCTTTATTCCGGACGGACCGAATCCGTTTTT	CASSLYSGRTESVF
-	-	TRBJ1-1	TRBV5-1	TGCGCCAGCAGCTTGGGGCAGTCCATGAACACTGAAGCTTTCTTT	CASSLGQSMNTEAFF
-	TRBD1	TRBJ1-2	TRBV5-1	TGCGCCAGCAGCGTAGGACAGGGACTCAACTATGGCTACACCTTC	CASSVGQGLNYGYTF
once	TRBD2	TRBJ2-7	TRBV4-1	TGCGCCAGCAGCCCTATAGCGGGGGGGCCCAAGTACGAGCAGTACTTC	CASSPIAGGPKYEQYF
-	-	TRBJ1-4	TRBV6-5	TGTGCCAGCAGTTACTCACGGTTGGAAAAACTGTTTTTT	CASSYSRLEKLFF
-	-	TRBJ2-7	TRBV5-6	TGTGCCAGCAGCTTCCGACAGGTCACCTCCTACGAGCAGTACTTC	CASSFRQVTSYEQYF
-	-	TRBJ1-1	TRBV19	TGTGCCAGTAATACCTGGCCCACCCTCCGGAGGGAGACTGAAGCTTTCTTT	CASNTWPTLRRETEAFF
-	-	TRBJ1-1	TRBV18	TGTGCCAGCTCACCTCCGGGCCGACGGACTGAAGCTTTCTTT	CASSPPGRRTEAFF
-	TRBD2	TRBJ2-3	TRBV29-1	TGCAGCGTTGACGGGGGGATGGATACGCAGTATTTT	CSVDGGMDTQYF
-	-	TRBJ1-5	TRBV6-1	TGTGCCAGCAGTGGGGCTCTGTCGGGTCAGCCCCAGCATTTT	CASSGALSGQPQHF